This T cell receptor beta chain came from a study of neoadjuvant nivolumab and ipilimumab in lung cancer (dated by TCRdb to 2019 to 2021). Broadly, across the study: In the NEOSTAR trial, nivolumab was administered intravenously at 3 mg/kg on days 1, 15 and 29, and the combination arm also received ipilimumab 1 mg/kg on day 1 only. The primary endpoint of the trial was the rate of major pathologic response (MPR) in the intention-to-treat population of each study arm. Matched pretherapy and resected tumor pairs were analyzed for seven patients, of whom four received nivolumab and three received nivolumab plus ipilimumab. The study compared TCR repertoires in pretherapy (baseline) peripheral blood with TCR repertoires in tumors resected at surgery after neoadjuvant immune checkpoint blockade. A total of roughly 45 patients with operable NSCLC were treated in the trial, with roughly 23 randomized to nivolumab monotherapy and roughly 20 randomized to nivolumab plus ipilimumab. Beyond this particular receptor, the publication reports: No significant correlation was found between TCR clonality and pathologic tumor regression, and only a single major-pathologic-response sample was available for the analysis of TCR clonality versus pathologic tumor regression. A small number of samples underwent TCR sequencing. From pretherapy to surgery, tumor T-cell richness and clonality went up in three of three dual-therapy tumors, versus only two of four nivolumab-treated tumors. TCR richness in pretherapy blood showed a positive correlation with richness in tumors resected after neoadjuvant therapy (Spearman R of about 0.81). Resected tumors had greater TCR richness and clonality than tumor-adjacent uninvolved lung, and increases were observed in more dual-therapy-treated tumors.

Libraries were prepared through the immunoSEQ multiplex PCR assay. For the original study's pipeline: Repertoires were summarized by richness and clonality, and significantly expanded and contracted clones were identified between pre- and post-therapy samples. What TCRdb holds here is the immuneACCESS table cut down to in-frame rearrangements. Part of the clones is not present; checked against another copy, under half of the missing clones reflect an unresolved V gene, and the others are unexplained. The V and J calls and the clone size are those of that table, but D and trimming were determined from the DNA. The sample contains some 5,000 clones, around 92% of them found a single time. Clones ranked in the top ten supply approximately 3.4% of the sample. The germline V gene yields SNHLY for CDR1 and FYNNEI for CDR2. For this chain, trimming is 4 bases at the V end and 5 bases at the J end, and the number of junction bases without a gene match is 4. The CDR3 covers 14 residues, taking in both the cysteine and the phenylalanine. Solely the CDR3 DNA is kept, with 42 bases framed from the first base.

In this sample, this clone turned up once. The specificity of this receptor is unknown. Base qualities are not at hand, and no much larger clone is one base apart. The time point label of this sample denotes: at surgical resection after neoadjuvant nivolumab +/- ipilimumab. Samples were obtained from the phase 2 randomized NEOSTAR trial, in which neoadjuvant nivolumab or nivolumab plus ipilimumab followed by surgery was tested in operable NSCLC. The V gene is TRBV2 and the J gene is TRBJ1-1; 10 of the junction bases match TRBD1. The sequencing here drew on blood, taken after neoadjuvant nivolumab, alone or with ipilimumab, at or shortly before surgery. The receptor was isolated from an adult with non-small cell lung cancer. Some clones in this sample may be carry-over from other donors' samples. The CDR3 sequence is CASSGTGGRTEAFF. The nucleotides read TGTGCCAGCAGTGGGACAGGGGGGCGGACTGAAGCTTTCTTT.